The sequence of this T cell receptor (beta chain) was determined in a study of OX40 agonist ivuxolimab in advanced cancers. About the research overall: Ivuxolimab doses were 0.01, 0.1, 0.3, 1.5, 3 or 10 mg/kg every 2 weeks. Previous treatment with anti-PD-1, anti-PD-L1 or anti-CTLA-4 therapy was allowed; 40% had received some.

Notes on the study in general: Among the nonresponders, some also had low normalized T-cell clonal expansion. Average numbers of expanded clones were greater in CD8+ T cells than in CD4+.

The table came from immunoSEQ multiplex PCR; TCRdb's copy has only in-frame clones and leaves some out. The sample consists of 60,000 to 85,000 clones, approximately 87% of them appearing once. Turning to this clone: Its antigen is as yet unknown.

This CDR3 has 14 amino acids. In germline, CDR1 is SEHNR, CDR2 FQNEAQ (reference sequence). V lost 5 bases to trimming and J lost 2 bases, with 13 bases between them. The clonotype originates from an adult with an advanced solid tumor such as melanoma, head and neck, liver or kidney cancer. The specimen comprised CD4+ or CD8+ T cells sorted from blood, sampled in a trial of the OX40 agonist ivuxolimab. The rearrangement uses TRBV7-9 and TRBJ2-7; a possible D gene is TRBD1 (5 bases). CDR3 sequence (DNA): TGTGCCAGCAGCCACCAGGACACCACCTACGAGCAGTACTTC. It yields the protein CASSHQDTTYEQYF.